What follows are 22 T cell receptor beta chains derived from one specimen sequenced in a study of monozygotic twins with inflammatory bowel disease. One entry per CDR3 protein, without DNA, is what TCRdb gives after re-calling the 5' RACE reads. The listing records approximately 140,000 distinct CDR3 sequences. The sequenced material came from blood. The receptor source for this set is a human donor with ulcerative colitis or Crohn's disease, or a healthy co-twin of an affected twin (not recorded which).

The rearrangement uses TRBV5-1 and TRBJ1-3. In germline, CDR1 is SGHRS, CDR2 YFSETQ. The CDR3 is 15 residues long. This CDR3 reads CASSPGLFMGNTIYF. Filled out from reference TRBV5-1 and TRBJ1-3, the complete variable domain reads KAGVTQTPRYLIKTRGQQVTLSCSPISGHRSVSWYQQTPGQGLQFLFEYFSETQRNKGNFPGRFSGRQFSNSRSEMNVSTLELGDSALYLCASSPGLFMGNTIYFGEGSWLTVV.

CDR3 loop: CASSLASGTTGPYGYTF. The chain uses TRBV7-8 and TRBJ1-2. The CDR3 extends over 17 amino acids. CDR1 SGHVS and CDR2 FQNEAQ come from the germline V gene.

The chain links TRBV12-3 or TRBV12-4 to TRBJ2-1. The CDR3 consists of 14 residues. CDR3 amino acids: CANSLVPEYNEQFF.

The CDR3: CASSSAGRDEQFF. The V gene is TRBV7-3, the J gene TRBJ2-1. The CDR3 consists of 13 residues. Germline V gene data show CDR1 as SGHTA and CDR2 as FQGTGA.

The V and J genes are TRBV7-8 and TRBJ1-6; TCRdb indicates TRBD1, and absent DNA this call remains unverified. Germline V gene sequence: CDR1 SGHVS, CDR2 FQNEAQ. The CDR3 loop spans 16 amino acids. CDR3 amino acids: CASSLNSGADNSPLHF.

The chain couples TRBV12-3 or TRBV12-4 to TRBJ2-7; no DNA is available, so the TRBD1 call from TCRdb remains unchecked. The CDR3 consists of 15 residues. CDR3 loop: CASSFRDRAPYEQYF.

The J gene is TRBJ2-3, the V gene TRBV20-1; TCRdb calls TRBD2, which cannot be checked without DNA. In germline, CDR1 is DFQATT, CDR2 SNEGSKA (reference sequence). The length of the CDR3 is 14 residues. CDR3 protein: CSAKHSGPTDTQYF.

The rearrangement links TRBV19 to TRBJ1-5; the D call from TCRdb, TRBD1, cannot be confirmed without DNA. The CDR3 runs 15 residues. The germline gives CDR1 LNHDA, CDR2 SQIVND (reference sequence). CDR3 in amino acids: CASSTWDGSNQPQHF.

The rearrangement joins TRBV5-1 to TRBJ2-7; TCRdb designates TRBD2, a call that cannot be tested without DNA. CDR3 size: 14 residues. Germline V lookup: CDR1 SGHRS, CDR2 YFSETQ. The CDR3 is CASSLGRGGHEQYF.

V gene TRBV15 combines with J gene TRBJ1-3; checking the TCRdb D call of TRBD1 is not possible without DNA. The CDR3 consists of 17 residues. Germline CDR1 is LNHNV and CDR2 is YYDKDF (reference sequence). This CDR3 is CATSRGVDTLSGNTIYF. Full variable domain (outside the CDR3, taken from reference TRBV15 and TRBJ1-3): DAMVIQNPRYQVTQFGKPVTLSCSQTLNHNVMYWYQQKSSQAPKLLFHYYDKDFNNEADTPDNFQSRRPNTSFCFLDIRSPGLGDTAMYLCATSRGVDTLSGNTIYFGEGSWLTVV.

The V and J genes are TRBV4-3 and TRBJ1-2. Germline V lookup: CDR1 LGHNA, CDR2 YSLEER. The CDR3 is 13 amino acids. The CDR3 is CASSQPDRYGYTF.

The V and J genes are TRBV7-2 and TRBJ2-5; TCRdb designates TRBD1, a call that cannot be tested without DNA. CDR3 length: 15 residues. The germline CDR1 and CDR2 sequences are SGHTA and FQGNSA. This CDR3 reads CASSLTRGLQRTQYF.

This chain joins TRBV2 and TRBJ2-3. The CDR3 is 16 residues long. Germline CDR1 is SNHLY and CDR2 is FYNNEI. The CDR3 loop is CASSEKRIPSTDTQYF. Based on the CDR3 plus reference TRBV2 and TRBJ2-3, the full variable domain is EPEVTQTPSHQVTQMGQEVILRCVPISNHLYFYWYRQILGQKVEFLVSFYNNEISEKSEIFDDQFSVERPDGSNFTLKIRSTKLEDSAMYFCASSEKRIPSTDTQYFGPGTRLTVL.

The chain carries TRBV20-1 and TRBJ1-3; TCRdb reports TRBD1, a call that lacks DNA to check it against. This CDR3 has 14 residues. Germline V lookup: CDR1 DFQATT, CDR2 SNEGSKA (reference sequence). The CDR3 loop reads CSAEDRASGNTIYF.

This sequence joins TRBV5-1 and TRBJ1-1; TCRdb calls TRBD1, which cannot be checked without DNA. This CDR3 spans 16 amino acids. CDR1 SGHRS and CDR2 YFSETQ come from the germline V gene. CDR3: CASSEGQGTMNTEAFF.

V gene TRBV30 combines with J gene TRBJ2-5. The germline V gene encodes CDR1 GTSNPN and CDR2 SVGIG (reference sequence). The CDR3 contains 12 residues. The CDR3 reads CAWSPTVKTQYF.

The chain has TRBV5-4 and TRBJ2-2; the D gene TCRdb calls, TRBD1, cannot be checked with no DNA. The CDR3 loop spans 15 amino acids. Germline CDR1 reads SGHNT; CDR2 reads YYREEE (reference sequence). The CDR3 loop reads CASSLVSGTDGELFF. The complete variable domain, with remaining parts taken from reference TRBV5-4 and TRBJ2-2, reads ETGVTQSPTHLIKTRGQQVTLRCSSQSGHNTVSWYQQALGQGPQFIFQYYREEENGRGNFPPRFSGLQFPNYSSELNVNALELDDSALYLCASSLVSGTDGELFFGEGSRLTVL.

The V and J genes are TRBV5-1 and TRBJ2-1; TCRdb's assignment of TRBD1 cannot be checked, as there is no DNA. Germline loops: CDR1 SGHRS, CDR2 YFSETQ. CDR3 length: 16 amino acids. CDR3 region: CASSLDGQGSYNEQFF.

V gene TRBV6-1 combines with J gene TRBJ2-7; TCRdb outputs TRBD1, but without DNA this stays unchecked. Germline V gives CDR1 MNHNS, CDR2 SASEGT. The CDR3 spans 15 residues. The CDR3 sequence is CASTKPGTGAREQYF.

The gene calls are TRBV7-2 and TRBJ2-1; TCRdb indicates TRBD1, and absent DNA this call remains unverified. Germline values: CDR1 SGHTA, CDR2 FQGNSA. CDR3 size: 14 residues. CDR3 in amino acids: CASSWGNSYNEQFF. The full variable domain, completed using reference TRBV7-2 and TRBJ2-1, is GAGVSQSPSNKVTEKGKDVELRCDPISGHTALYWYRQSLGQGLEFLIYFQGNSAPDKSGLPSDRFSAERTGGSVSTLTIQRTQQEDSAVYLCASSWGNSYNEQFFGPGTRLTVL.

The CDR3 here is CASSPLQDRETQYF. The chain combines TRBV18 with TRBJ2-5; TCRdb's D call of TRBD1 is untestable without DNA. There are 14 residues in the CDR3. Germline CDR1 is KGHSH and CDR2 is LQKENI.

The rearrangement joins TRBV20-1 to TRBJ1-1. The germline V gene encodes CDR1 DFQATT and CDR2 SNEGSKA (reference sequence). The CDR3 is 14 amino acids. CDR3 loop: CSARMQRVLSEAFF.